The clone carrying this T cell receptor beta chain has just one count. The data belong to a study of blood T cell repertoires in COVID-19. Study details: Whether acute or convalescent, the COVID-19 samples came from the United States, Italy and Spain. T cells, B-cell-depleted T cells, or PBMCs supplied cDNA or gDNA.

The authors' processing: Researchers report that nucleated cell counts were estimated from reference gene primer amplification. Profiled with immunoSEQ multiplex PCR; TCRdb holds only in-frame clones, not every one. V and J calls and clone size are given by that table; D and trimming were obtained from the DNA. The table records about 160,000 clones, 70% to 90% of them present only once. The trim removed 7 bases at V and 4 bases at J, leaving 4 bases unmatched. Germline V gives CDR1 SNHLY, CDR2 FYNNEI. This CDR3 spans 13 amino acids. The TCR comes from a man between 50 and 59 years old with active or convalescent COVID-19. The sequenced sample was peripheral blood. The genes are TRBV2 and TRBJ2-5; 9 nucleotides line up with TRBD2. CDR3 DNA sequence: TGTGCCAGCATGCGGGAGGGCCCAGAGACCCAGTACTTC. It encodes CASMREGPETQYF. The complete variable domain, with remaining parts taken from reference TRBV2 and TRBJ2-5, reads EPEVTQTPSHQVTQMGQEVILRCVPISNHLYFYWYRQILGQKVEFLVSFYNNEISEKSEIFDDQFSVERPDGSNFTLKIRSTKLEDSAMYFCASMREGPETQYFGPGTRLLVL.